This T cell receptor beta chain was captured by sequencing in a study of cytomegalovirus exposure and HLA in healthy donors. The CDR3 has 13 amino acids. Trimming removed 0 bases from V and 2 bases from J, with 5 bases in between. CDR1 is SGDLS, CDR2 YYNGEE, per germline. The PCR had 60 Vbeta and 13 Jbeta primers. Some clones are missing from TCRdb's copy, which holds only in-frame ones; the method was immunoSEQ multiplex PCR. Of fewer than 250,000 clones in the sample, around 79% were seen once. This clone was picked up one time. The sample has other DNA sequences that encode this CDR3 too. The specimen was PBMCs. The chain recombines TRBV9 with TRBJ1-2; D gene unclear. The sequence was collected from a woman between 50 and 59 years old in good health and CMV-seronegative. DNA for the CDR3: TGTGCCAGCAGCGTAGCGGAGAACTATGGCTACACCTTC. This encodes CASSVAENYGYTF.